This TCR beta chain was recovered during a study of neoadjuvant anti-PD-1 for oral cavity cancer. Time point noted: after neoadjuvant nivolumab, at surgical resection. Generated by immunoSEQ multiplex PCR, the TCRdb table keeps only in-frame clones and is missing some. The table lists about 14,000 clones, just under 75% of them singletons. With 6 bases clipped from V and 5 bases from J, the junction kept 10 bases outside the gene matches. Per the germline V gene, CDR1 is SNHLY and CDR2 is FYNNEI. The CDR3 consists of 16 residues. This clone showed up just a few times. Its antigen is still unknown. Regarding the study as a whole: Each response group had just a few patients in TCR analyses.

This chain connects TRBV2 to TRBJ2-7, with 13 bases that match TRBD2. The material sequenced was PBMCs, taken after nivolumab (anti-PD-1) treatment. The sequence came from a person aged 40 to 85 with oral cavity squamous cell carcinoma. CDR3 sequence (DNA): TGTGCCAGCAGGACCGGGACTAGCGGGATGAGGAACGAGCAGTACTTC. Amino acids: CASRTGTSGMRNEQYF.